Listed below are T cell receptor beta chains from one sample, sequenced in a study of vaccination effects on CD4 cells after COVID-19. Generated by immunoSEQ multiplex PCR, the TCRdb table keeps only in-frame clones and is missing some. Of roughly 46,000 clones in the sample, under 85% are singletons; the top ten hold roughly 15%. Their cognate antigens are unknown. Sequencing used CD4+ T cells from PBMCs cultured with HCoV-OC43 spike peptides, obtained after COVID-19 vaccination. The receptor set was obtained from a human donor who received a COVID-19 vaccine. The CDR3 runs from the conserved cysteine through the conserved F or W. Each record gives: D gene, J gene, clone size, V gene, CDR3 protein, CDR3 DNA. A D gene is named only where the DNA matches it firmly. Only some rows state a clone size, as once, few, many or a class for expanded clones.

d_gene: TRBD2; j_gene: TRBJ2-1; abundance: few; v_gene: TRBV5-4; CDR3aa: CASSLALAGGAEQFF; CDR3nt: TGTGCCAGCAGCTTGGCACTAGCGGGAGGAGCTGAGCAGTTCTTC
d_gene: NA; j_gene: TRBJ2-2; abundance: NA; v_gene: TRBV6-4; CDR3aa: CASSELLNTGELFF; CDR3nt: TGTGCCAGCAGTGAACTCCTAAACACCGGGGAGCTGTTTTTT
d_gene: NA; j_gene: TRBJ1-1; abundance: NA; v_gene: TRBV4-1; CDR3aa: CASSQRSGQWETEAFF; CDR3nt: TGCGCCAGCAGCCAACGGTCTGGACAATGGGAGACTGAAGCTTTCTTT
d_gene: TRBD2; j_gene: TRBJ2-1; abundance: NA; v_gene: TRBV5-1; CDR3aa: CASSLVAGDVNNEQFF; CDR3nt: TGCGCCAGCAGCTTGGTAGCGGGGGATGTCAACAATGAGCAGTTCTTC
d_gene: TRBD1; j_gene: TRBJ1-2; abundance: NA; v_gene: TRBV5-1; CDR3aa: CASSDPTGGNGYTF; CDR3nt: TGCGCCAGCAGCGACCCGACAGGGGGCAACGGCTACACCTTC
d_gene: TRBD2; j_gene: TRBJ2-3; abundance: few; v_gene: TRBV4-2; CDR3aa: CASSQVISGGADTQYF; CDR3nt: TGTGCCAGCAGCCAAGTTATTAGCGGGGGGGCAGATACGCAGTATTTT
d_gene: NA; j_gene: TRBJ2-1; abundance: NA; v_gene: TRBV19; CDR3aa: CATTALGTLAYNEQFF; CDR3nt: TGTGCCACCACGGCCCTCGGGACCCTTGCCTACAATGAGCAGTTCTTC
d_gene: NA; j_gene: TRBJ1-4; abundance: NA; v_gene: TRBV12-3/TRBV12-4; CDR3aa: CASSLATDEKLFF; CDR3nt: TGTGCCAGCAGTTTAGCGACGGATGAAAAACTGTTTTTT
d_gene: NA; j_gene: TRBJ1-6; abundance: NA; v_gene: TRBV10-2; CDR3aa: CASSVGGTDNSPLHF; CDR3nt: TGCGCCAGCAGTGTAGGGGGAACGGATAATTCACCCCTCCACTTT
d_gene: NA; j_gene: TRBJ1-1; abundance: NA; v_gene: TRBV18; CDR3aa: CASSPQYIQTNTEAFF; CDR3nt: TGTGCCAGCTCCCCCCAGTATATTCAGACGAACACTGAAGCTTTCTTT